This T cell receptor (beta chain) was sequenced for a study of neoadjuvant anti-PD-1 for oral cavity cancer. Study information: Non-progressing patients received a fourth nivolumab dose near day 43, then surgery on days 50-56. Study observations and caveats: Pretreatment Treg/Th17 ratio correlated inversely with post-treatment tumor clonality. Non-responders to neoadjuvant nivolumab had significantly more clonal PBMC T cells than responders.

With regard to this clone: What it binds is unknown.

The CDR3 is 13 residues long. Germline CDR1 is LGHNT and CDR2 is FRNRAP. V was cut by 5 bases and J by 5 bases, with 12 bases left in between. Clones were read by immunoSEQ multiplex PCR, and TCRdb kept only the in-frame ones, dropping some. The table lists around 65,000 clones, 85% to 90% of them singletons. Time point noted: after neoadjuvant nivolumab, at surgical resection. Patients had newly diagnosed, untreated stage II-IVA oral cavity squamous cell carcinoma. Sequenced material: PBMCs, taken after nivolumab (anti-PD-1) treatment. The J gene is TRBJ1-2, the V gene TRBV12-5, with D possibly TRBD1 on 5 matching bases. This sequence originates from a person between 40 and 80 years old with oral cavity squamous cell carcinoma. CDR3 protein: CASGRGGFYGYTF. For the CDR3, the DNA is TGTGCTAGTGGTCGCGGGGGATTTTATGGCTACACCTTC.